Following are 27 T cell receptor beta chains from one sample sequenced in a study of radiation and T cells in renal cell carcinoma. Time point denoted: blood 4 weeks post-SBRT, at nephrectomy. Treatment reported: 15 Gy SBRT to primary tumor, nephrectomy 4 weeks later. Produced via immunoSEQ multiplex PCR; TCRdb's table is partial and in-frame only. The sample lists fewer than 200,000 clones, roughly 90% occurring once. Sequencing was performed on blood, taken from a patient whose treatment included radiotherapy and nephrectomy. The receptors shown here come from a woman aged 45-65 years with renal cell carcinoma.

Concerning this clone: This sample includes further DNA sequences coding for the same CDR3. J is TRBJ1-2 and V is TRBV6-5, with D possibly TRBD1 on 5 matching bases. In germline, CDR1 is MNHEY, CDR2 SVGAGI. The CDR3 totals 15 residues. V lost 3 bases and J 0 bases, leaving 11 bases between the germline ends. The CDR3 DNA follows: TGTGCCAGCAGTTATGGAACAGGATCTAACTATGGCTACACCTTC. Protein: CASSYGTGSNYGYTF.

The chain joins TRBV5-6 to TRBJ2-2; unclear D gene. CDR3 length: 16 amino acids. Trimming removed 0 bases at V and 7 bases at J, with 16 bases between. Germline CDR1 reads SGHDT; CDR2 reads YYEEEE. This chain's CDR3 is CASSLAYGYLGGELFF. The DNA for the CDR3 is TGTGCCAGCAGCTTGGCCTATGGCTACTTAGGCGGGGAGCTGTTTTTT.

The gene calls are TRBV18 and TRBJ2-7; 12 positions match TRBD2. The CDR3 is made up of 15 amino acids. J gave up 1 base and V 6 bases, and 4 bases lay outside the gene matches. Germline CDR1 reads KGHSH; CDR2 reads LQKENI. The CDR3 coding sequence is TGTGCCAGCTCCCGGACTAGCGGGACTTCCTACGAGCAGTACTTC. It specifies CASSRTSGTSYEQYF.

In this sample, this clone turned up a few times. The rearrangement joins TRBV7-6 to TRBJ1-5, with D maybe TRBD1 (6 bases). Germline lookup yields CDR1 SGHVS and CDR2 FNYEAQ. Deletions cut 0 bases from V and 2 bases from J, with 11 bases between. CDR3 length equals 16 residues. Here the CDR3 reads CASSLAGGGGNQPQHF. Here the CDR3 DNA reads TGTGCCAGCAGCTTAGCGGGGGGCGGGGGCAATCAGCCCCAGCATTTT.

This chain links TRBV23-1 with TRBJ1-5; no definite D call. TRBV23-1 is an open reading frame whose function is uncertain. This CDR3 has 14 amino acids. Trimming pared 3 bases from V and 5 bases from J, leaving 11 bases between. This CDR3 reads CASSHIDKDQPQHF. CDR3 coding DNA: TGCGCCAGCAGTCACATTGACAAGGATCAGCCCCAGCATTTT.

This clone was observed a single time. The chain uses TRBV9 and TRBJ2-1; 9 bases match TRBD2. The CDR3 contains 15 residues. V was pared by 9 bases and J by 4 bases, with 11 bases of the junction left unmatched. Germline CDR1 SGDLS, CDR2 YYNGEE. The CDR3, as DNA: TGTGCCACCTCTAGCGGGGCTAACAGATACAATGAGCAGTTCTTC. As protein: CATSSGANRYNEQFF.

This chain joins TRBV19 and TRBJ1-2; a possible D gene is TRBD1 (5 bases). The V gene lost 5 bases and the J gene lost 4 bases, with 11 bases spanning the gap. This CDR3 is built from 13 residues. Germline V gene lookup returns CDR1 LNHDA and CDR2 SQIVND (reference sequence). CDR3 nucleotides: TGTGCCAGTAGTCCACTCGACAGCTATGGCTACACCTTC. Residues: CASSPLDSYGYTF. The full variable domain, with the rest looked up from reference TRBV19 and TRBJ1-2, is DGGITQSPKYLFRKEGQNVTLSCEQNLNHDAMYWYRQDPGQGLRLIYYSQIVNDFQKGDIAEGYSVSREKKESFPLTVTSAQKNPTAFYLCASSPLDSYGYTFGSGTRLTVV.

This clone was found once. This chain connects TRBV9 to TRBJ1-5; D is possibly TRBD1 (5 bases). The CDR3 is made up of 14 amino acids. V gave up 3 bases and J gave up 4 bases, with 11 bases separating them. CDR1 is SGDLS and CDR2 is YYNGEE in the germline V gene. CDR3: CASSESGGNQPQHF. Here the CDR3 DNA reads TGTGCCAGCAGCGAGTCGGGGGGGAATCAGCCCCAGCATTTT.

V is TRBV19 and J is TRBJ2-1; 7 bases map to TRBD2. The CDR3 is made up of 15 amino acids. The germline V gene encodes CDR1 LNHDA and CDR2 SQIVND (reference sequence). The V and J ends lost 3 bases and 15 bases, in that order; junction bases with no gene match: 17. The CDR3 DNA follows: TGTGCCAGTAGTATGGTTTATGGCGGGGGTCTACCACCGTTCTTC. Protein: CASSMVYGGGLPPFF.

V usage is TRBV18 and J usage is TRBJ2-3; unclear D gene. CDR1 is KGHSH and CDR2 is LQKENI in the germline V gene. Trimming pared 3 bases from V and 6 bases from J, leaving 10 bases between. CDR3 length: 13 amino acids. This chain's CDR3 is CASSPPFLDTQYF. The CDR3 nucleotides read TGTGCCAGCTCACCCCCGTTTCTGGATACGCAGTATTTT.

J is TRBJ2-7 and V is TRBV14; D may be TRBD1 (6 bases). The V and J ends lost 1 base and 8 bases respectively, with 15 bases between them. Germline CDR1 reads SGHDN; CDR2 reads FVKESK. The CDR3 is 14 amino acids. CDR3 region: CASSQGGWGPKQYF. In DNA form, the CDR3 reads TGTGCCAGCAGCCAAGGGGGATGGGGGCCCAAGCAGTACTTC.

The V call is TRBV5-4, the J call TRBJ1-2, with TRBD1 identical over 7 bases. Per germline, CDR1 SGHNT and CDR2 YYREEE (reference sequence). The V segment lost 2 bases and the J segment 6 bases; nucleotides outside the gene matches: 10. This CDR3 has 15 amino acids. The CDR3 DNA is TGTGCCAGCAGCTTATACTCTACAGGGGTAAATGGCTACACCTTC. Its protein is CASSLYSTGVNGYTF.

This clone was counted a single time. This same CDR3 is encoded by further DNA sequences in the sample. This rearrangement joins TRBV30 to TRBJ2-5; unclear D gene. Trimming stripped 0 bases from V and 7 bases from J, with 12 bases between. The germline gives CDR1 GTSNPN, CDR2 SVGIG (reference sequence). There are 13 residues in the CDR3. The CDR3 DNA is TGTGCCTGGAGTGTACTCCCGTCGGGGACCCAGTACTTC. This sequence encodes CAWSVLPSGTQYF.

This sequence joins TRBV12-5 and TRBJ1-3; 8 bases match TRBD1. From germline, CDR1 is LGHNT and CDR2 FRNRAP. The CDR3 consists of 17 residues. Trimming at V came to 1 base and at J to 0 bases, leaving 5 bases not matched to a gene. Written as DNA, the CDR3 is TGTGCTAGTGGTTTGGGAGGGACAGGCCCCTCTGGAAACACCATATATTTT. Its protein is CASGLGGTGPSGNTIYF.

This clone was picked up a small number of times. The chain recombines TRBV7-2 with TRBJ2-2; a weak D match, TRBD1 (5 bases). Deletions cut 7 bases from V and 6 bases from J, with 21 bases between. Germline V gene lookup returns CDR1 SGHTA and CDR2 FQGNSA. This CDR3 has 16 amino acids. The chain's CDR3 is CASTTVRQGGAGELFF. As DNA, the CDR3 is TGTGCCAGCACCACCGTGAGGCAGGGTGGCGCCGGGGAGCTGTTTTTT.

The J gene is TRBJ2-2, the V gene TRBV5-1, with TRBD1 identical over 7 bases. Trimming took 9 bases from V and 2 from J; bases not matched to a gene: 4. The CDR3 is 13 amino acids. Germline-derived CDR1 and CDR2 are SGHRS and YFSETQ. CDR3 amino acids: CANRQGNTGELFF. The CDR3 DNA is TGCGCCAACAGACAGGGAAACACCGGGGAGCTGTTTTTT. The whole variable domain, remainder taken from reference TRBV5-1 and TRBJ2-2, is KAGVTQTPRYLIKTRGQQVTLSCSPISGHRSVSWYQQTPGQGLQFLFEYFSETQRNKGNFPGRFSGRQFSNSRSEMNVSTLELGDSALYLCANRQGNTGELFFGEGSRLTVL.

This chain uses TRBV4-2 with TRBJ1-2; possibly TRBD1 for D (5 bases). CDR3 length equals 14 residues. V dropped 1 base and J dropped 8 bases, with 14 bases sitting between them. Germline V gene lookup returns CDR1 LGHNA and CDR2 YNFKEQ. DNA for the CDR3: TGTGCCAGCAGCCAAGTAGGTCAGGGTGGAGGCTACACCTTC. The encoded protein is CASSQVGQGGGYTF.

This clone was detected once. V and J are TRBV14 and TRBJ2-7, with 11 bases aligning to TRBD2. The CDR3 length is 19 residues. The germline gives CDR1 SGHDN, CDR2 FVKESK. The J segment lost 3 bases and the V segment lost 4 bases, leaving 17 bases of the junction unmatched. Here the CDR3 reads CASSPLRLAGGPPIYEQYF. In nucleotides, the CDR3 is TGTGCCAGCAGCCCCTTGAGGCTAGCGGGGGGTCCTCCAATCTACGAGCAGTACTTC.

CDR3 region: CASSEQGIQETQYF. Here the CDR3 DNA reads TGTGCCAGTAGTGAACAGGGGATCCAAGAGACCCAGTACTTC. J is TRBJ2-5 and V is TRBV19; 7 bases agree with TRBD1. This CDR3 contains 14 residues. The J segment lost 1 base and the V segment lost 5 bases, leaving 4 bases of the junction unmatched. CDR1 and CDR2 from the germline V gene are LNHDA and SQIVND (reference sequence).

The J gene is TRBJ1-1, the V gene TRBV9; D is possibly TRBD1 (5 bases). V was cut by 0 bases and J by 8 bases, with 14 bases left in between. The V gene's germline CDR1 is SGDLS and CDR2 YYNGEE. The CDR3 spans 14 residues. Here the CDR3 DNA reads TGTGCCAGCAGCGTAGATGGTAGCAGGGAAGAAGCTTTCTTT. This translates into CASSVDGSREEAFF.

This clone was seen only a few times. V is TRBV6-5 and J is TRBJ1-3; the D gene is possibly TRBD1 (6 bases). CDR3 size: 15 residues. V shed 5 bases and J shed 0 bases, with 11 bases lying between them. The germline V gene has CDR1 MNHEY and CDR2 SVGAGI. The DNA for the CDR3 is TGTGCCAGCAGTCCCGACAGGTTCTCTGGAAACACCATATATTTT. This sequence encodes CASSPDRFSGNTIYF.

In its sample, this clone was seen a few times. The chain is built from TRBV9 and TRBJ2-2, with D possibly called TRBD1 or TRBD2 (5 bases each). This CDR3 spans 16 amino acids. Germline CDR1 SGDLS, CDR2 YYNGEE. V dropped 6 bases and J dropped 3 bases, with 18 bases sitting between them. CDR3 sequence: CASTHGWGLDTGELFF. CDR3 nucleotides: TGTGCCAGCACTCATGGCTGGGGGTTGGACACCGGGGAGCTGTTTTTT.

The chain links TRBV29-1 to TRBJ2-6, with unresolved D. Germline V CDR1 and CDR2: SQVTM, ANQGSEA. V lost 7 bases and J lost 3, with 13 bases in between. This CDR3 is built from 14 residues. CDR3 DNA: TGCAGCGCCCAGGTTGTTGGTGGGGCCAACGTCCTGACTTTC. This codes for CSAQVVGGANVLTF.

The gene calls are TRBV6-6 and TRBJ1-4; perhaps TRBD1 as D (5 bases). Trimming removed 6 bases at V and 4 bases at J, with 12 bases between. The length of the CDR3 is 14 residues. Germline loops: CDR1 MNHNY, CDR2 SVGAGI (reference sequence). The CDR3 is CASSRGTFNEKLFF. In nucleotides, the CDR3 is TGTGCCAGCAGCCGGGGGACGTTTAATGAAAAACTGTTTTTT.

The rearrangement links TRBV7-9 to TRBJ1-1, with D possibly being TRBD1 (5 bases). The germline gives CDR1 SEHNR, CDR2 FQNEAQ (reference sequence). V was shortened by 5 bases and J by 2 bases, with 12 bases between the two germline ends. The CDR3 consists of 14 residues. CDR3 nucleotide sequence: TGTGCCAGCAGCCCTCTGGGGGGAAACACTGAAGCTTTCTTT. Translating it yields CASSPLGGNTEAFF.

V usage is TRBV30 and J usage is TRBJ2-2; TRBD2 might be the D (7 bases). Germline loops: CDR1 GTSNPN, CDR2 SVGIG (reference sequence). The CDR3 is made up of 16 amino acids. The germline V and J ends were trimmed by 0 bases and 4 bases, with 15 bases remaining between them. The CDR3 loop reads CAWSVLAGALTGELFF. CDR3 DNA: TGTGCCTGGAGTGTACTCGCGGGGGCCCTCACCGGGGAGCTGTTTTTT.

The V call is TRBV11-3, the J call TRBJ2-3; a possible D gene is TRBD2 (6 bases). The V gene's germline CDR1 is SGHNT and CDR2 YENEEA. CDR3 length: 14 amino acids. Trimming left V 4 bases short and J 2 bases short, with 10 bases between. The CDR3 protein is CASSWGGSTDTQYF. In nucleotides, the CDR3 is TGTGCCAGCAGCTGGGGAGGTTCCACAGATACGCAGTATTTT.